Below are 26 T cell receptor beta chains sequenced from a single sample in a study of blood T cell repertoires in COVID-19. Clones were sequenced by immunoSEQ multiplex PCR, and TCRdb holds only the in-frame ones, with some missing. The data show under 300,000 clones, roughly 90% seen once. Sequencing input: peripheral blood. Receptor source: a woman in her seventies with COVID-19, enrolled during active disease.

This chain connects TRBV28 to TRBJ1-1; TRBD1 matches 8 bases. V gave up 5 bases and J gave up 10 bases; unmatched junction bases: 6. Germline CDR1 is MDHEN and CDR2 is SYDVKM. The CDR3 loop spans 12 amino acids. This chain's CDR3 is CASSPPDRVAFF. CDR3 DNA: TGTGCCAGCAGTCCCCCGGACAGGGTAGCTTTCTTT.

This clone was observed a handful of times. The chain combines TRBV28 with TRBJ1-1; 7 bases agree with TRBD1. The J segment lost 0 bases and the V segment lost 5 bases, leaving 12 bases of the junction unmatched. There are 17 residues in the CDR3. The germline V gene has CDR1 MDHEN and CDR2 SYDVKM. CDR3 residues: CASSHSQGTDVNTEAFF. The CDR3 nucleotides are TGTGCCAGCAGTCACTCCCAGGGGACAGACGTGAACACTGAAGCTTTCTTT.

This sequence joins TRBV28 and TRBJ2-5; 10 positions match TRBD2. The CDR3 extends over 16 amino acids. The J segment lost 5 bases and the V segment lost 3 bases, leaving 9 bases of the junction unmatched. In germline, CDR1 is MDHEN, CDR2 SYDVKM. CDR3 in amino acids: CASSFGAGGPWETQYF. CDR3 DNA sequence: TGTGCCAGCAGTTTCGGAGCGGGGGGGCCATGGGAGACCCAGTACTTC.

The chain uses TRBV5-1 and TRBJ1-1; tentative D call: TRBD1 (6 bases). V lost 0 bases, J lost 5 bases, and 14 bases lay in between. CDR1 and CDR2 from the germline V gene are SGHRS and YFSETQ. The CDR3 length is 15 residues. The CDR3 DNA reads as TGCGCCAGCAGCTTGGCCGGCCAGGGGAGAACTGAAGCTTTCTTT. It codes for CASSLAGQGRTEAFF.

The J gene is TRBJ1-4, the V gene TRBV5-1; the D gene is possibly TRBD1 (5 bases). Germline V gene lookup returns CDR1 SGHRS and CDR2 YFSETQ. Deletions cut 4 bases from V and 8 bases from J, with 15 bases between. CDR3 length: 14 residues. CDR3 amino acids: CASSPDSLGEKLFF. The CDR3 DNA follows: TGCGCCAGCAGCCCCGACAGTCTTGGAGAAAAACTGTTTTTT.

This clone is a singleton in its sample. The genes are TRBV24-1 and TRBJ2-1; perhaps TRBD1 as D (5 bases). Trimming took 3 bases from V and 4 from J, leaving 12 bases between them. The CDR3 runs 15 residues. Per the germline V gene, CDR1 is KGHDR and CDR2 is SFDVKD. CDR3: CATSDAVKGYNEQFF. CDR3 bases: TGTGCCACCAGTGATGCGGTTAAGGGGTACAATGAGCAGTTCTTC.

The chain is built from TRBV3-1 (or the pseudogene TRBV3-2) and TRBJ1-5, with TRBD1 matching over 8 bases. Germline assignment: CDR1 LGHDT and CDR2 YNNKEL (reference sequence). Trimming cost V 6 bases and J 5 bases; bases outside gene matches: 6. This CDR3 is built from 14 residues. CDR3 nucleotide sequence: TGTGCCAGCAGTCAGGGCAGGGGGCATCAGCCCCAGCATTTT. Amino acid sequence: CASSQGRGHQPQHF.

The rearrangement uses TRBV12-3 or TRBV12-4 and TRBJ2-7, with D possibly TRBD1 on 6 matching bases. Trimming stripped 5 bases from V and 7 bases from J, with 15 bases between. This CDR3 comprises 13 residues. CDR3 DNA: TGTGCCAGCAGTGGCCAGGGGCCTCGGGAGCAGTACTTC. This encodes CASSGQGPREQYF.

This clone came up a few times. The rearrangement uses TRBV19 and TRBJ2-2, with D possibly TRBD2 on 6 matching bases. Germline assignment: CDR1 LNHDA and CDR2 SQIVND (reference sequence). The CDR3 has 14 residues. Trimming took 0 bases from V and 7 from J, leaving 9 bases between them. For the CDR3, the DNA is TGTGCCAGTAGTATAGACAGGGAGGTCGGGGAGCTGTTTTTT. Translated: CASSIDREVGELFF.

The chain links TRBV4-1 to TRBJ2-5, with TRBD2 matching over 7 bases. Germline V gene data show CDR1 as MGHRA and CDR2 as YSYEKL. V was pared by 4 bases and J by 2 bases, with 7 bases of the junction left unmatched. CDR3 length: 15 residues. CDR3 nucleotide sequence: TGCGCCAGCAGCCGTTATCAGCGGGGTCAAGAGACCCAGTACTTC. This encodes CASSRYQRGQETQYF.

This chain links TRBV10-3 with TRBJ2-3; TRBD2 is a possible D gene (5 bases). The germline V and J ends were trimmed by 3 bases and 0 bases, with 7 bases remaining between them. Germline CDR1 reads ENHRY; CDR2 reads SYGVKD. CDR3 length equals 14 residues. CDR3 sequence (DNA): TGTGCCATCAGTGACCGGACTAGCACAGATACGCAGTATTTT. Translated: CAISDRTSTDTQYF.

CDR3 sequence: CASRTGSSGNTIYF. In DNA, the CDR3 is TGTGCCAGCAGGACAGGGTCCTCTGGAAACACCATATATTTT. V gene TRBV11-2 combines with J gene TRBJ1-3; 7 bases map to TRBD1. V was pared by 6 bases and J by 0 bases, with 2 bases of the junction left unmatched. CDR3 size: 14 residues. Germline V gene sequence: CDR1 SGHAT, CDR2 FQNNGV.

The J gene is TRBJ2-1, the V gene TRBV11-2, with D perhaps matching TRBD2 (7 bases). Germline-derived CDR1 and CDR2 are SGHAT and FQNNGV. The CDR3 has 16 amino acids. V dropped 7 bases and J dropped 0 bases, with 16 bases sitting between them. This chain's CDR3 is CASTVGGAISYNEQFF. Here the CDR3 DNA reads TGTGCCAGCACCGTTGGGGGGGCGATCTCCTACAATGAGCAGTTCTTC.

The V call is TRBV18, the J call TRBJ2-7, with D tentatively TRBD1 (5 bases). Trimming took off 6 bases at V and 3 bases at J, with 12 bases between the two ends. CDR3 length: 13 residues. CDR1 is KGHSH and CDR2 is LQKENI in the germline V gene. In DNA, the CDR3 is TGTGCCAGCTCCCCCAGGGTGGGCTACGAGCAGTACTTC. It specifies CASSPRVGYEQYF.

V is TRBV19 and J is TRBJ1-5, with D maybe TRBD1 (5 bases). Germline V gene data show CDR1 as LNHDA and CDR2 as SQIVND (reference sequence). V was pared by 5 bases and J by 0 bases, with 11 bases between. The CDR3 covers 15 residues. The CDR3 sequence: CASSWGSLSNQPQHF. For the CDR3, the DNA is TGTGCCAGTAGTTGGGGCAGTCTTAGCAATCAGCCCCAGCATTTT.

This clone has a count of ten or more. The chain couples TRBV5-1 to TRBJ1-3; the D is unclear. CDR1 SGHRS and CDR2 YFSETQ come from the germline V gene. Trimming removed 0 bases from V and 0 bases from J, with 4 bases in between. There are 14 residues in the CDR3. This CDR3 is CASSLDYSGNTIYF. CDR3 coding DNA: TGCGCCAGCAGCTTGGACTACTCTGGAAACACCATATATTTT.

This chain links TRBV5-1 with TRBJ2-1, with 7 positions matching TRBD2. Germline-derived CDR1 and CDR2 are SGHRS and YFSETQ. Trimming took 4 bases from V and 7 from J; bases not matched to a gene: 8. The CDR3 consists of 14 residues. CDR3 in amino acids: CASSPWGGGNEQFF. CDR3 sequence (DNA): TGCGCCAGCAGCCCCTGGGGGGGAGGGAATGAGCAGTTCTTC.

The chain couples TRBV9 to TRBJ2-5, with no clear D. Trimming removed 1 base from V and 2 bases from J, with 6 bases in between. CDR1 is SGDLS, CDR2 YYNGEE, per germline. The CDR3 is made up of 13 amino acids. CDR3 coding DNA: TGTGCCAGCAGCGTAAGAACTCAAGAGACCCAGTACTTC. Translation gives CASSVRTQETQYF.

The chain has TRBV21-1 and TRBJ1-1; TRBD1 is taken as the D call from the table, unchecked against the DNA. TRBV21-1 is a pseudogene segment. The CDR3 is made up of 15 amino acids. For the CDR3, the DNA is TGTGCCAGCAGCGCCCAATGGACAGGGGGCACTGAAGCTTTCTTT. As protein: CASSAQWTGGTEAFF.

The CDR3, as DNA: TGCGCCAGCAGCAACAGGGGGTTAGAAGAGACCCAGTACTTC. Translation gives CASSNRGLEETQYF. This chain connects TRBV4-1 to TRBJ2-5; 8 bases align to TRBD1. Per the germline V gene, CDR1 is MGHRA and CDR2 is YSYEKL. The CDR3 totals 14 residues. The trim removed 5 bases at V and 3 bases at J, leaving 5 bases unmatched.

The genes are TRBV29-1 and TRBJ1-1; 8 nucleotides agree with TRBD1. Germline values: CDR1 SQVTM, CDR2 ANQGSEA. There are 14 residues in the CDR3. V lost 4 bases to trimming and J lost 11 bases; unmatched junction nucleotides: 15. As DNA, the CDR3 is TGCAGCGTTGTCCAGACAGGGGCAATAATGAGGGCTTTCTTT. Protein product: CSVVQTGAIMRAFF.

DNA for the CDR3: TGTGCCAGCAGCGAACAGGGGGGGGAGACCCAGTACTTC. Protein: CASSEQGGETQYF. The chain employs TRBV11-2 and TRBJ2-5, with a possible D match to TRBD1 (8 bases). V was shortened by 5 bases and J by 5 bases, with 12 bases between the two germline ends. The CDR3 sequence is 13 residues long. Germline assignment: CDR1 SGHAT and CDR2 FQNNGV.

The chain recombines TRBV7-2 with TRBJ2-1, with 11 bases identical to TRBD2. Per germline, CDR1 SGHTA and CDR2 FQGNSA. This CDR3 has 15 residues. With V trimmed by 5 bases and J by 4 bases, 4 bases remained unmatched. This CDR3 is CASSTTSGVYNEQFF. The CDR3 DNA follows: TGTGCCAGCAGCACGACTAGCGGGGTGTACAATGAGCAGTTCTTC.

J is TRBJ2-3 and V is TRBV25-1; D may be TRBD2 (6 bases). Trimming stripped 3 bases from V and 6 bases from J, with 16 bases between. The CDR3 covers 15 residues. Germline V gene lookup returns CDR1 MGHDK and CDR2 SYGVNS. CDR3 in amino acids: CASSDPGRSEDTQYF. The CDR3 DNA sequence: TGTGCCAGCAGTGACCCAGGGAGGTCTGAGGATACGCAGTATTTT.

CDR3 in amino acids: CASRDRPTNEKLFF. CDR3 nucleotides: TGTGCCAGCAGGGACAGACCAACTAATGAAAAACTGTTTTTT. The chain employs TRBV2 and TRBJ1-4, with D perhaps TRBD1 (6 bases). Trimming cost V 6 bases and J 0 bases, with 8 bases left between them. CDR1 and CDR2 (germline): SNHLY, FYNNEI. This CDR3 is built from 14 residues.

This clone came up once. V usage is TRBV5-1 and J usage is TRBJ2-3, with unresolved D. The CDR3 totals 11 residues. V was shortened by 5 bases and J by 5 bases, with 6 bases between the two germline ends. Germline V gene sequence: CDR1 SGHRS, CDR2 YFSETQ. DNA of the CDR3: TGCGCCAGCAGTCCGGGAGATACGCAGTATTTT. It yields the protein CASSPGDTQYF. Variable domain in full (rest from reference TRBV5-1 and TRBJ2-3): KAGVTQTPRYLIKTRGQQVTLSCSPISGHRSVSWYQQTPGQGLQFLFEYFSETQRNKGNFPGRFSGRQFSNSRSEMNVSTLELGDSALYLCASSPGDTQYFGPGTRLTVL.